Listed here are 14 T cell receptor beta chains from one sample, sequenced in a study of shared clonotypes between healthy human individuals. Repertoires were generated with immunoSEQ multiplex PCR, while TCRdb's copy carries only in-frame clones and drops some. The sample shows roughly 2.2 million clones, approximately 93% of them seen only once. The sample was naive CD4+ T cells from PBMCs. The subset denotes: CD45RA+ positively selected. Source of these receptors: a man younger than 35 in good health. Some clones in this sample may be carry-over from other donors' samples.

The chain is built from TRBV11-2 and TRBJ1-1; D gene unclear. Germline V CDR1 and CDR2: SGHAT, FQNNGV. CDR3 length: 13 amino acids. With 1 base removed from V and 8 bases from J, the gap between germline ends came to 11 bases. CDR3 sequence reads: CASSLAWAEEAFF. For the CDR3, the DNA is TGTGCCAGCAGCTTAGCTTGGGCTGAGGAAGCTTTCTTT.

The chain links TRBV28 to TRBJ1-4; 7 bases fit TRBD1. V lost 1 base and J lost 10; bases outside the gene matches: 9. The CDR3 loop spans 15 amino acids. Germline assignment: CDR1 MDHEN and CDR2 SYDVKM. The CDR3 sequence is CASSLSGQAGGKLFF. In nucleotides, the CDR3 is TGTGCCAGCAGTTTATCAGGACAGGCTGGGGGAAAACTGTTTTTT.

CDR3 amino acids: CASSSGILADPTDTQYF. Written as DNA, the CDR3 is TGTGCCAGCAGCTCCGGAATACTAGCCGACCCCACAGATACGCAGTATTTT. The chain is built from TRBV11-3 and TRBJ2-3, with D possibly matching TRBD2 (6 bases). Trimming took 4 bases from V and 2 from J, leaving 19 bases between them. The CDR3 spans 17 residues. Germline CDR1 SGHNT, CDR2 YENEEA.

The genes are TRBV5-1 and TRBJ2-3, with a tentative D call TRBD1 (5 bases). CDR1 is SGHRS and CDR2 is YFSETQ in the germline V gene. The V end lost 7 bases, the J end lost 0 bases, and 15 bases lay between the germline ends. CDR3 length equals 15 residues. CDR3: CASQPQGTSTDTQYF. DNA for the CDR3: TGCGCCAGCCAACCGCAGGGAACTAGCACAGATACGCAGTATTTT.

The chain recombines TRBV11-2 with TRBJ2-5; 8 nucleotides agree with TRBD1. With V trimmed by 6 bases and J by 2 bases, 11 bases remained unmatched. This CDR3 has 16 amino acids. Germline V gene sequence: CDR1 SGHAT, CDR2 FQNNGV. The CDR3 bases are TGTGCCAGCAGGACCCGGACAGGGACTTTTCAAGAGACCCAGTACTTC. Translation: CASRTRTGTFQETQYF.

The J gene is TRBJ2-1, the V gene TRBV28; D uncertain. The CDR3 totals 12 residues. The germline CDR1 and CDR2 sequences are MDHEN and SYDVKM. V was pared by 8 bases and J by 8 bases, with 13 bases between. CDR3 amino acids: CASRVLNDEQFF. The CDR3 bases are TGTGCCAGCCGGGTCCTCAACGATGAGCAGTTCTTC.

This chain uses TRBV28 with TRBJ1-4; 7 bases are shared with TRBD1. The CDR3 spans 12 residues. V was clipped by 10 bases and J by 8 bases; unmatched bases: 7. The germline CDR1 and CDR2 sequences are MDHEN and SYDVKM. CDR3 DNA: TGTGCCAACAGACAGGGCGGAGAAAAACTGTTTTTT. Translated, it gives CANRQGGEKLFF.

The chain couples TRBV5-1 to TRBJ2-5; 7 bases map to TRBD1. Losses at the gene ends were 3 bases for V and 1 base for J; bases not matched to a gene: 6. The CDR3 sequence is 15 residues long. Germline CDR1 SGHRS, CDR2 YFSETQ. The CDR3 region is CASSSLAGGQETQYF. CDR3 in DNA: TGCGCCAGCAGCTCTCTGGCAGGGGGCCAAGAGACCCAGTACTTC.

Of note for this clone: This specimen includes other DNA sequences encoding the same CDR3. The gene calls are TRBV5-6 and TRBJ2-5; the match to TRBD1 covers 7 bases. The CDR3 runs 13 residues. Germline V CDR1 and CDR2: SGHDT, YYEEEE. V shed 5 bases and J 3 bases; nucleotides not matched to a gene: 4. The DNA for the CDR3 is TGTGCCAGCAGTTATGACAGGGAAGAGACCCAGTACTTC. This translates into CASSYDREETQYF.

The chain couples TRBV5-1 to TRBJ2-7; 7 positions agree with TRBD2. V shed 0 bases, J shed 5 bases, and the junction held 5 bases outside the gene matches. Germline V lookup: CDR1 SGHRS, CDR2 YFSETQ. The CDR3 totals 14 residues. In DNA form, the CDR3 reads TGCGCCAGCAGCTTGGGGAGGGCGGGGGACGAGCAGTACTTC. This codes for CASSLGRAGDEQYF.

CDR3 DNA sequence: TGTGCCTGGAGTGTCGCGGATTATGGCTACACCTTC. This gives the protein CAWSVADYGYTF. The chain carries TRBV30 and TRBJ1-2; D gene unclear. This CDR3 region has 12 residues. The germline V gene encodes CDR1 GTSNPN and CDR2 SVGIG (reference sequence). V lost 0 bases to trimming and J lost 5 bases, with 7 bases between them.

The J gene is TRBJ1-5, the V gene TRBV4-3; TRBD1 might be the D (5 bases). The V end lost 0 bases, the J end lost 2 bases, and 8 bases lay between the germline ends. Per germline, CDR1 LGHNA and CDR2 YSLEER. The length of the CDR3 is 15 residues. The CDR3: CASSQDLGGNQPQHF. CDR3 sequence (DNA): TGCGCCAGCAGCCAAGATTTAGGGGGCAATCAGCCCCAGCATTTT.

The V call is TRBV28, the J call TRBJ2-1; 7 bases line up with TRBD1. CDR3 length: 16 residues. Germline V CDR1 and CDR2: MDHEN, SYDVKM. The junction had 9 bases not matched to a gene; V was cut back by 7 bases and J by 0 bases. CDR3: CASILGGASSYNEQFF. The CDR3, as DNA: TGTGCCAGCATTCTAGGGGGCGCGAGCTCCTACAATGAGCAGTTCTTC.

In the case of this clone: Additional DNA sequences in this sample encode the identical CDR3. The V call is TRBV6-5, the J call TRBJ1-5, with D perhaps TRBD1 (5 bases). This CDR3 spans 13 amino acids. CDR1 is MNHEY, CDR2 SVGAGI, per germline. The V gene lost 2 bases and the J gene lost 4 bases, with 6 bases spanning the gap. CDR3 residues: CASSYDRNQPQHF. DNA for the CDR3: TGTGCCAGCAGTTACGACAGAAATCAGCCCCAGCATTTT.